Listed below are T cell receptor beta chains from one sample, sequenced in a study of cytomegalovirus exposure and HLA in healthy donors. Libraries were prepared by immunoSEQ multiplex PCR; TCRdb keeps only in-frame clonotypes and omits some of them. Seen here are fewer than 120,000 clones, roughly 78% observed once, and the top ten hold roughly 1.2%. Specimen: PBMCs. Receptor source: a woman aged 25 to 45 in good health and CMV-seronegative. Both conserved end residues are part of each CDR3. Each record gives: V gene, D gene, clone size, J gene, CDR3 protein, CDR3 DNA. D genes are given only for firm matches. Size is stated for part of the rows, as once, few or many counts, or as a class when the clone is expanded.

v_gene: TRBV13; d_gene: TRBD1; abundance: .; j_gene: TRBJ2-2; CDR3aa: CASSRARTGSTGELFF; CDR3nt: TGTGCCAGCAGCCGAGCCAGGACAGGGAGCACCGGGGAGCTGTTTTTT
v_gene: TRBV5-4; d_gene: .; abundance: .; j_gene: TRBJ2-7; CDR3aa: CASSFWGGINYEQYF; CDR3nt: TGTGCCAGCAGCTTCTGGGGCGGAATAAACTACGAGCAGTACTTC
v_gene: TRBV6-4; d_gene: .; abundance: .; j_gene: TRBJ2-1; CDR3aa: CASSESGSDNEQFF; CDR3nt: TGTGCCAGCAGTGAATCGGGGAGTGACAATGAGCAGTTCTTC
v_gene: TRBV4-1; d_gene: TRBD2; abundance: once; j_gene: TRBJ2-7; CDR3aa: CASSQEASGVYEQYF; CDR3nt: TGCGCCAGCAGCCAAGAGGCTAGCGGGGTCTACGAGCAGTACTTC
v_gene: TRBV11-2; d_gene: TRBD2; abundance: .; j_gene: TRBJ2-3; CDR3aa: CASSLALAGTDTQYF; CDR3nt: TGTGCCAGCAGCTTAGCTCTAGCGGGCACAGATACGCAGTATTTT
v_gene: TRBV27; d_gene: .; abundance: .; j_gene: TRBJ1-5; CDR3aa: CASSLSGGRTQPQHF; CDR3nt: TGTGCCAGCAGTTTATCGGGGGGTCGTACTCAGCCCCAGCATTTT
v_gene: TRBV11-2; d_gene: .; abundance: .; j_gene: TRBJ1-2; CDR3aa: CASSSSGGYTF; CDR3nt: TGTGCCAGCAGCTCGTCCGGGGGCTACACCTTC
v_gene: TRBV6-5; d_gene: .; abundance: .; j_gene: TRBJ1-4; CDR3aa: CASGRGEKLFF; CDR3nt: TGTGCCAGCGGTCGAGGGGAAAAACTGTTTTTT
v_gene: TRBV30; d_gene: .; abundance: .; j_gene: TRBJ2-1; CDR3aa: CAWETDYNEQFF; CDR3nt: TGTGCCTGGGAGACAGACTACAATGAGCAGTTCTTC
v_gene: TRBV28; d_gene: TRBD1; abundance: .; j_gene: TRBJ1-1; CDR3aa: CASSSTGGQVEAFF; CDR3nt: TGTGCCAGCAGTTCGACAGGGGGCCAGGTCGAGGCTTTCTTT
v_gene: TRBV19; d_gene: .; abundance: .; j_gene: TRBJ2-7; CDR3aa: CASSPQGLIEQYF; CDR3nt: TGTGCCAGTAGTCCGCAGGGTTTAATCGAGCAGTACTTC
v_gene: TRBV15; d_gene: TRBD2; abundance: .; j_gene: TRBJ2-5; CDR3aa: CATSSRTSGRETQYF; CDR3nt: TGTGCCACCAGCAGTAGGACTAGCGGGAGGGAGACCCAGTACTTC
v_gene: TRBV25-1; d_gene: .; abundance: once; j_gene: TRBJ2-6; CDR3aa: CASSPGWRGSAGANVLTF; CDR3nt: TGTGCCAGCAGTCCCGGCTGGAGAGGAAGCGCTGGGGCCAACGTCCTGACTTTC